The rows below give T cell receptor beta chains drawn from one sample of a study of T cell responses to AZD1222 COVID-19 vaccine. The data were produced by immunoSEQ multiplex PCR, yet TCRdb's version contains in-frame clones alone and is incomplete. The sample contains 150,000 to 200,000 clones, approximately 90% of which appear only once. This sample comprised peripheral blood, obtained on day 0 of AZD1222 vaccination. These receptors were taken from an adult in good health. Both conserved end residues are part of each CDR3. A D gene is named only where the DNA matches it firmly. Size tells how often a clone was seen (once, few, many) or the class of an expanded clone, and some rows leave it out.

abundance,v_gene,j_gene,d_gene,CDR3aa,CDR3nt
.,TRBV7-3,TRBJ2-1,TRBD2,CASSPIAGYNEQFF,TGTGCCAGCAGCCCCATAGCGGGGTACAATGAGCAGTTCTTC
.,TRBV28,TRBJ1-1,TRBD1,CASRTTGRNTEAFF,TGTGCCAGCAGGACGACAGGGAGAAACACTGAAGCTTTCTTT
.,TRBV5-4,TRBJ2-7,.,CASSLGTAQTYEQYF,TGTGCCAGCAGCTTGGGAACAGCGCAAACCTACGAGCAGTACTTC
.,TRBV10-3,TRBJ1-3,.,CATQDPRSGNTIYF,TGTGCCACACAGGACCCGCGCTCTGGAAACACCATATATTTT
.,TRBV9,TRBJ2-7,.,CASSPWDTQLSYEQYF,TGTGCCAGCAGCCCATGGGACACCCAGCTTTCCTACGAGCAGTACTTC
once,TRBV3-1/TRBV3-2,TRBJ1-6,.,CASSQEGSSYNSPLHF,TGTGCCAGCAGCCAAGAAGGGAGCTCCTATAATTCACCCCTCCACTTT
.,TRBV7-9,TRBJ1-2,TRBD1,CASSPDPGQAYGYTF,TGTGCCAGCAGCCCCGACCCGGGACAGGCATATGGCTACACCTTC
.,TRBV6-5,TRBJ1-6,.,CASSLGPRAPLHF,TGTGCCAGCAGTTTAGGCCCGAGGGCACCCCTCCACTTT
.,TRBV24-1,TRBJ2-7,TRBD1,CATSDTQGARGEQYF,TGTGCCACCAGTGACACACAGGGGGCCCGGGGGGAGCAGTACTTC
.,TRBV2,TRBJ2-7,.,CASKATSYEQYF,TGTGCCAGCAAGGCGACCAGCTACGAGCAGTACTTC
.,TRBV6-2/TRBV6-3,TRBJ2-3,TRBD2,CASSLLAGGITDTQYF,TGTGCCAGCAGTCTCCTAGCGGGAGGGATCACAGATACGCAGTATTTT